This T cell receptor beta chain stems from a study of blood T cell repertoires in COVID-19. Overall study: Nucleic acid was either cDNA or gDNA, and it came from T cells, B-cell-depleted T cells, or PBMCs.

In the study's own analysis: Reference gene primer amplification gave estimated nucleated cell counts. Sequencing used immunoSEQ multiplex PCR; TCRdb keeps in-frame clones, though not all of them. The V and J calls and the clone size are those of that table, but D and trimming were determined from the DNA. The repertoire consists of hundreds of thousands of clones, with about 91% occurring once and the leading ten covering roughly 12%. There are 15 residues in the CDR3. V shed 6 bases, J shed 4 bases, and the junction held 8 bases outside the gene matches. Germline V gene sequence: CDR1 SNHLY, CDR2 FYNNEI.

The rearrangement joins TRBV2 to TRBJ1-3; 8 positions agree with TRBD1. This receptor was taken from a woman in her forties or fifties with COVID-19, enrolled during active disease. Sequenced sample: peripheral blood. Written as DNA, the CDR3 is TGTGCCAGCAGGGGAAGACAGGGGCCGGGAAACACCATATATTTT. It translates to CASRGRQGPGNTIYF.